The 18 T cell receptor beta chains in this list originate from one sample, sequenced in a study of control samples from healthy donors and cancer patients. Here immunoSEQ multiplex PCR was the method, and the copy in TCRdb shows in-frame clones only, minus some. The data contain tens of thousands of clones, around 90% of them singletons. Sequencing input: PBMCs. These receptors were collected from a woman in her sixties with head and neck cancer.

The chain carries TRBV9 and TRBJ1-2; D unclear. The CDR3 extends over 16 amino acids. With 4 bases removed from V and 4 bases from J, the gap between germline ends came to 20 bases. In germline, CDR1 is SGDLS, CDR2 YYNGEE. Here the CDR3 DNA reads TGTGCCAGCAGCATTATCCCTTTTGACACTTTCTATGGCTACACCTTC. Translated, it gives CASSIIPFDTFYGYTF.

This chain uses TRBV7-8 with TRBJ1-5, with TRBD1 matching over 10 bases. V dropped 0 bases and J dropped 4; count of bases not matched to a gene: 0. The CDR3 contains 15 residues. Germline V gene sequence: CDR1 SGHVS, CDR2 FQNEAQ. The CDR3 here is CASSLAGQGNQPQHF. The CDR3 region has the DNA TGTGCCAGCAGCTTAGCGGGACAGGGGAATCAGCCCCAGCATTTT. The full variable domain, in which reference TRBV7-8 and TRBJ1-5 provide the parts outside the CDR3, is GAGVSQSPRYKVAKRGQDVALRCDPISGHVSLFWYQQALGQGPEFLTYFQNEAQLDKSGLPSDRFFAERPEGSVSTLKIQRTQQEDSAVYLCASSLAGQGNQPQHFGDGTRLSIL.

CDR3 in DNA: TGTGCCAGCAGTGTGCGGGAGACCCAGTACTTC. Translated: CASSVRETQYF. This sequence joins TRBV2 and TRBJ2-5; D not resolved. The germline CDR1 and CDR2 sequences are SNHLY and FYNNEI. V dropped 4 bases and J dropped 5 bases, with 5 bases sitting between them. This CDR3 region has 11 residues.

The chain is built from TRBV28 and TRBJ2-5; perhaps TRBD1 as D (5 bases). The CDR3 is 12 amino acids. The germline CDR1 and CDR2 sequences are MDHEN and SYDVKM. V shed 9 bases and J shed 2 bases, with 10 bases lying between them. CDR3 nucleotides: TGTGCCAGTCAACAGGTTCAAGAGACCCAGTACTTC. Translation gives CASQQVQETQYF.

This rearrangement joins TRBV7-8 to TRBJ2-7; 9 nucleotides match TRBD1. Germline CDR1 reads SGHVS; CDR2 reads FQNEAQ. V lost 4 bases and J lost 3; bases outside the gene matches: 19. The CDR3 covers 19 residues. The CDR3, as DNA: TGTGCCAGCAGCTCTTTAAGGCCTACTGGGGGGACAGGGTTCTACGAGCAGTACTTC. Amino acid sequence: CASSSLRPTGGTGFYEQYF.

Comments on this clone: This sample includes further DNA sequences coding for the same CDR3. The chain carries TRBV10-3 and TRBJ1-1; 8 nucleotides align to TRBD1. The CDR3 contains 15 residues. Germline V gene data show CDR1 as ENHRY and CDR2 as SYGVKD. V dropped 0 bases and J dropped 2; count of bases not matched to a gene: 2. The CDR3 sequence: CAISESGQGNTEAFF. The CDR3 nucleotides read TGTGCCATCAGTGAGTCTGGACAGGGAAACACTGAAGCTTTCTTT.

The CDR3 region has the DNA TGTGCCAGCGGACAGGGAGGCAATCAGCCCCAGCATTTT. As protein: CASGQGGNQPQHF. This sequence joins TRBV6-5 and TRBJ1-5, with 8 bases that match TRBD1. CDR3 size: 13 residues. The V segment lost 8 bases and the J segment 2 bases; nucleotides outside the gene matches: 2. Germline values: CDR1 MNHEY, CDR2 SVGAGI.

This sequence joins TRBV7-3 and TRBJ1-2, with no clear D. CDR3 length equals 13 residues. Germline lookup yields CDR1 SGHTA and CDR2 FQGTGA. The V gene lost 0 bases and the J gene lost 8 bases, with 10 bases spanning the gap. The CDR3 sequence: CASSLTGREGYTF. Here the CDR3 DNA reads TGTGCCAGCAGCTTAACAGGGCGGGAAGGCTACACCTTC.

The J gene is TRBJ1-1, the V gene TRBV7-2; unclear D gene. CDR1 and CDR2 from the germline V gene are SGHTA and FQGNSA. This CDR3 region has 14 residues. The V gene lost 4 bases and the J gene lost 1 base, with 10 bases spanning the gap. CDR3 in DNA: TGTGCCAGCAGCTCCTACTGGGGGAACACTGAAGCTTTCTTT. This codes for CASSSYWGNTEAFF.

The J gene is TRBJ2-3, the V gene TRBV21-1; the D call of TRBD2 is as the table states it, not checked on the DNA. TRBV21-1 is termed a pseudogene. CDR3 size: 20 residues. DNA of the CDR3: TGTGCCAGCAGCAAAGATCCGGGAGGGACGGAACGTCCTAGCACAGATACGCAGTATTTT. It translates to CASSKDPGGTERPSTDTQYF.

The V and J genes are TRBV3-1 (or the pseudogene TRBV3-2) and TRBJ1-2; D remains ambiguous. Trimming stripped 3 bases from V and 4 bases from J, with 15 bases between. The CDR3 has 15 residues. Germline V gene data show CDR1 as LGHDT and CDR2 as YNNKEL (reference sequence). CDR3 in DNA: TGTGCCAGCAGCCATGATGCACGACTCGGCTATGGCTACACCTTC. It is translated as CASSHDARLGYGYTF.

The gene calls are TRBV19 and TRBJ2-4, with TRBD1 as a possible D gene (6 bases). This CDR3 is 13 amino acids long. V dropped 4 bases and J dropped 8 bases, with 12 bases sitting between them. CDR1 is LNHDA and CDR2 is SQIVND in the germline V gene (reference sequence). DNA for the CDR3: TGTGCCAGTAGTAAGACAGGCTCCGACATTCAGTACTTC. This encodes CASSKTGSDIQYF.

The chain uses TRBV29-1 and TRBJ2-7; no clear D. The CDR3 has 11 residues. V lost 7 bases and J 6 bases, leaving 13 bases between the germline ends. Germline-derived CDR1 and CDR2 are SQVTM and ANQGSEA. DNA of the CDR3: TGCAGCGCCTTGATTTTGGGCGAGCAGTACTTC. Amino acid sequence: CSALILGEQYF.

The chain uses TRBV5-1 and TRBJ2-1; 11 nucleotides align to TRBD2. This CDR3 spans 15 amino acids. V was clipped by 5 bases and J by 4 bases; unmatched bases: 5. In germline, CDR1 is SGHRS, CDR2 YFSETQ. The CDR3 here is CASRRGTSGYNEQFF. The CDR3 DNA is TGCGCCAGCAGGCGCGGGACTAGCGGTTACAATGAGCAGTTCTTC.

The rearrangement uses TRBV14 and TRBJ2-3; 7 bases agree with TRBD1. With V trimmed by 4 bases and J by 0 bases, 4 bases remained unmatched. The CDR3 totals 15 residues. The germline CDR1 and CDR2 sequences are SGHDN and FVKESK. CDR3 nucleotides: TGTGCCAGCAGCCTAGGGACAGTTAGCACAGATACGCAGTATTTT. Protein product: CASSLGTVSTDTQYF.

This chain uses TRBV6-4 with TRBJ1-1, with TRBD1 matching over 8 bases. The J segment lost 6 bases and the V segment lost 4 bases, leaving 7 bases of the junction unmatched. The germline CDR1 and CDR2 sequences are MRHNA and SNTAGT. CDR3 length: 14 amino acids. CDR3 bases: TGTGCCAGCAGTGTTGACAGGGGATCCCCTGAAGCTTTCTTT. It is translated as CASSVDRGSPEAFF.

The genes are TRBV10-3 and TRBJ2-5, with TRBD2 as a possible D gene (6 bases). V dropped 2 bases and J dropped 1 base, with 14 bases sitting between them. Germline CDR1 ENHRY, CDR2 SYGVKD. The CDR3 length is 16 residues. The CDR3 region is CAISEAQETSQETQYF. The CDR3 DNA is TGTGCCATCAGTGAGGCGCAGGAGACTAGCCAAGAGACCCAGTACTTC.

The CDR3 nucleotides are TGCAGCGTTAGTCCGCTGGGCACTGAAGCTTTCTTT. Its protein product is CSVSPLGTEAFF. This chain connects TRBV29-1 to TRBJ1-1; no reliable D call. Trimming removed 5 bases from V and 4 bases from J, with 11 bases in between. The germline CDR1 and CDR2 sequences are SQVTM and ANQGSEA. This CDR3 spans 12 amino acids.